The 4 T cell receptor beta chains below all came from one sample that was sequenced in a study of early T cells in non-severe SARS-CoV-2 infection. TCRdb processed the 5' RACE reads anew with MiXCR; each CDR3 protein has one entry. The sample holds tens of thousands of distinct CDR3 sequences, more than 8.5% seen once. The sequenced material came from whole blood. These receptors were collected from an adult who was a healthcare worker with PCR-confirmed SARS-CoV-2 infection or an uninfected control (not recorded which).

This clonotype was seen ten or more times. The V call is TRBV28, the J call TRBJ2-3, with 7 bases that match TRBD2. Losses at the gene ends were 6 bases for V and 2 bases for J; bases not matched to a gene: 11. Germline CDR1 is MDHEN and CDR2 is SYDVKM. This CDR3 has 16 residues. Here the CDR3 reads CASSPASGAYTDTQYF. CDR3 nucleotide sequence: TGTGCCAGCAGCCCCGCTAGCGGAGCTTACACAGATACGCAGTATTTT.

This clonotype was recorded a few times. One junction end does not reproduce the germline sequence, and a read error may be involved. The V gene is TRBV20-1, the J gene TRBJ1-1; a weak D match, TRBD1 (6 bases). The CDR3 extends over 12 amino acids. The V gene's germline CDR1 is DFQATT and CDR2 SNEGSKA (reference sequence). In DNA form, the CDR3 reads TGCAGTGCTAGCTGGGGGCGAAGGGGAACCCCATTT. Translation gives CSASWGRRGTPF.

The gene calls are TRBV2 and TRBJ2-1; the D gene is possibly TRBD1 (5 bases). V was trimmed by 7 bases and J by 2 bases, leaving 15 bases between them. This CDR3 has 15 residues. CDR1 is SNHLY and CDR2 is FYNNEI in the germline V gene. CDR3 nucleotides: TGTGCCAGCATCCAGGGTCCCCAAGCCTACAATGAGCAGTTCTTC. Translated, it gives CASIQGPQAYNEQFF.

The J gene is TRBJ1-1, the V gene TRBV30; weak D call: TRBD1 (6 bases). Per germline, CDR1 GTSNPN and CDR2 SVGIG (reference sequence). This CDR3 is 17 amino acids long. The V end lost 3 bases, the J end lost 0 bases, and 20 bases lay between the germline ends. The CDR3 spells CAWRQNQGLRMNTEAFF. The CDR3 DNA reads as TGTGCCTGGAGACAGAATCAGGGGTTGAGGATGAACACTGAAGCTTTCTTT.